The 20 T cell receptor beta chains below all came from one sample that was sequenced in a study of identical twins. MiXCR, applied by TCRdb to the 5' RACE reads, yields one record per CDR3 protein. The repertoire includes about 530,000 distinct CDR3 sequences, about 22% of them detected once, and 0.4% to 0.6% sits in the top ten. This same sample was also part of a study on yellow fever vaccine responses in identical twins.

What was sequenced was CD4+ T cells sorted from blood. Receptor source: a woman between 18 and 29 years old in good health.

This clonotype was counted a few times. The rearrangement links TRBV7-9 to TRBJ2-1; TRBD2 matches 10 bases. Germline trimming cut 0 bases from V and 10 bases from J; bases unmatched to any gene: 9. Looked up from germline, CDR1 is SEHNR and CDR2 is FQNEAQ (reference sequence). This CDR3 has 16 residues. The CDR3 sequence: CASSLAVAGGQGEQFF. The CDR3 nucleotides are TGTGCCAGCAGCTTAGCGGTAGCGGGGGGCCAAGGAGAGCAGTTCTTC.

This chain connects TRBV10-2 to TRBJ2-7, with D uncertain. Germline loops: CDR1 WSHSY, CDR2 SAAADI. The ends were cut back, 6 bases at V and 9 bases at J, with 12 bases in the middle. The CDR3 sequence is 11 residues long. The CDR3 region has the DNA TGCGCCAGCAGCGAAAATCAAGGGCAGTACTTC. It specifies CASSENQGQYF.

This clonotype appeared a few times. The J gene is TRBJ2-1, the V gene TRBV10-3; 12 nucleotides align to TRBD2. With V trimmed by 7 bases and J by 5 bases, 3 bases remained unmatched. Germline-derived CDR1 and CDR2 are ENHRY and SYGVKD. CDR3 length: 14 residues. CDR3 DNA sequence: TGTGCCATCATGCCTAGCGGGGGGGACAATGAGCAGTTCTTC. Translation: CAIMPSGGDNEQFF.

CDR3 sequence: CAISEQQLTEAFF. DNA for the CDR3: TGTGCCATCAGCGAGCAGCAACTCACTGAAGCTTTCTTT. The rearrangement uses TRBV10-3 and TRBJ1-1; D call uncertain. Germline V gives CDR1 ENHRY, CDR2 SYGVKD. V gave up 6 bases and J gave up 4 bases, with 12 bases separating them. The CDR3 runs to 13 residues.

The chain uses TRBV12-3 or TRBV12-4 and TRBJ2-5; the match to TRBD1 covers 10 bases. V was pared by 5 bases and J by 5 bases, with 14 bases of the junction left unmatched. The CDR3 totals 17 residues. The CDR3 spells CASSGLTGQGYWETQYF. Written as DNA, the CDR3 is TGTGCCAGCAGTGGACTAACGGGACAGGGGTATTGGGAGACCCAGTACTTC.

The V gene is TRBV5-1, the J gene TRBJ2-5; D may match TRBD1 or TRBD2 (5 bases each). CDR3 length: 14 amino acids. V lost 4 bases and J lost 8, with 18 bases in between. Germline V gene data show CDR1 as SGHRS and CDR2 as YFSETQ. CDR3 region: CASSPYLRGSTQYF. Written as DNA, the CDR3 is TGCGCCAGCAGCCCGTATCTGAGGGGATCCACCCAGTACTTC.

This clonotype was seen only a few times. V usage is TRBV12-3 or TRBV12-4 and J usage is TRBJ1-5, with 8 bases lining up with TRBD1. V lost 6 bases to trimming and J lost 5 bases; unmatched junction nucleotides: 6. The CDR3 runs 14 residues. DNA for the CDR3: TGTGCCAGCAGCGGACAGGGCCGGCATCAGCCCCAGCATTTT. Its translation: CASSGQGRHQPQHF.

The V gene is TRBV12-3 or TRBV12-4, the J gene TRBJ2-7; D is ambiguous. CDR3 size: 14 residues. The V gene lost 1 base and the J gene lost 7 bases, with 14 bases spanning the gap. The CDR3, as DNA: TGTGCCAGCAGTTTAGACCTTCCCGGTATGGAGCAGTACGTC. It encodes CASSLDLPGMEQYV.

This clonotype came up many times. The J gene is TRBJ2-1, the V gene TRBV6-5, with 11 bases matching TRBD2. This CDR3 has 16 amino acids. The ends lost 4 bases at V and 3 bases at J; junction bases unmatched: 5. Germline V CDR1 and CDR2: MNHEY, SVGAGI. CDR3 nucleotides: TGTGCCAGCAGTTTATCGGGACTAGCGGACTACAATGAGCAGTTCTTC. This encodes CASSLSGLADYNEQFF.

This clonotype was picked up a small number of times. The chain has TRBV2 and TRBJ2-7; D not certain. The CDR3 has 15 amino acids. Between the trimmed V and J ends, which lost 2 bases and 5 bases, there was a span of 16 bases. In germline, CDR1 is SNHLY, CDR2 FYNNEI. The CDR3 loop reads CASSELEANKDEQYF. CDR3 sequence (DNA): TGTGCCAGCAGTGAACTGGAAGCCAATAAGGACGAGCAGTACTTC.

This chain connects TRBV9 to TRBJ1-2; D gene uncertain. Germline V gene lookup returns CDR1 SGDLS and CDR2 YYNGEE. Deletions cut 0 bases from V and 0 bases from J, with 9 bases between. CDR3 length: 15 residues. This chain's CDR3 is CASSVGRPANYGYTF. DNA for the CDR3: TGTGCCAGCAGCGTAGGACGGCCGGCTAACTATGGCTACACCTTC.

V gene TRBV5-1 combines with J gene TRBJ2-6, with a possible D match to TRBD2 (5 bases). The CDR3 spans 16 residues. Germline loops: CDR1 SGHRS, CDR2 YFSETQ. With 0 bases removed from V and 0 bases from J, the gap between germline ends came to 7 bases. In nucleotides, the CDR3 is TGCGCCAGCAGCTTGGCGGGGAACTCTGGGGCCAACGTCCTGACTTTC. Amino acid sequence: CASSLAGNSGANVLTF.

The V gene is TRBV19, the J gene TRBJ1-1; the match to TRBD1 covers 9 bases. The length of the CDR3 is 13 residues. CDR1 is LNHDA and CDR2 is SQIVND in the germline V gene (reference sequence). V shed 4 bases and J 10 bases; nucleotides not matched to a gene: 7. CDR3 residues: CASSNRGLRVAFF. The CDR3 DNA reads as TGTGCCAGTAGTAACAGGGGGCTGCGTGTAGCTTTCTTT.

This clonotype was detected only a few times. The rearrangement joins TRBV7-9 to TRBJ2-1; TRBD1 matches 7 bases. Germline values: CDR1 SEHNR, CDR2 FQNEAQ (reference sequence). The V segment lost 1 base and the J segment 3 bases; nucleotides outside the gene matches: 9. The CDR3 contains 17 residues. The CDR3 reads CASSLDPRRGIYNEQFF. CDR3 coding DNA: TGTGCCAGCAGCTTAGATCCCCGCAGGGGGATCTACAATGAGCAGTTCTTC.

This clonotype was detected only a few times. The genes are TRBV20-1 and TRBJ2-5, with 9 bases that match TRBD2. V gave up 4 bases and J gave up 1 base; unmatched junction bases: 7. The CDR3 contains 15 residues. Germline loops: CDR1 DFQATT, CDR2 SNEGSKA (reference sequence). The CDR3: CSAINSGGPQETQYF. The CDR3 DNA reads as TGCAGTGCTATTAATAGCGGGGGCCCCCAAGAGACCCAGTACTTC.

This chain joins TRBV20-1 and TRBJ2-7, with unresolved D. The CDR3 is 13 amino acids. V lost 5 bases and J lost 6, with 17 bases in between. From germline, CDR1 is DFQATT and CDR2 SNEGSKA (reference sequence). The CDR3 protein is CSALTHPTSEQYF. In DNA, the CDR3 is TGCAGTGCTCTTACCCATCCGACCAGCGAGCAGTACTTC.

This clonotype has only a few counts. J is TRBJ1-1 and V is TRBV12-3 or TRBV12-4; possible D gene TRBD1, 6 bases. The CDR3 covers 14 residues. The V and J ends lost 2 bases and 3 bases respectively, with 10 bases between them. CDR3 amino acids: CASSLQGLDTEAFF. CDR3 DNA sequence: TGTGCCAGCAGTTTACAGGGGTTGGACACTGAAGCTTTCTTT.

V and J are TRBV4-2 and TRBJ2-5; either TRBD1 or TRBD2 may fit D (5 bases each). Germline V lookup: CDR1 LGHNA, CDR2 YNFKEQ. The V gene lost 7 bases and the J gene lost 2 bases, with 14 bases spanning the gap. This CDR3 region has 14 residues. The CDR3 region has the DNA TGTGCCAGCACCCTCGGGACGGGACAAGAGACCCAGTACTTC. As protein: CASTLGTGQETQYF.

The chain carries TRBV20-1 and TRBJ2-7; D may be TRBD2 (6 bases). From germline, CDR1 is DFQATT and CDR2 SNEGSKA (reference sequence). Trimming stripped 5 bases from V and 2 bases from J, with 13 bases between. The CDR3 length is 13 residues. The CDR3, as DNA: TGCAGTGCTTCGGGAGAGGCCCCCTACGAGCAGTACTTC. Its protein product is CSASGEAPYEQYF.

The chain combines TRBV20-1 with TRBJ2-2, with TRBD2 matching 8 bases. J was trimmed by 4 bases and V by 2 bases; bases with no gene match: 6. Germline CDR1 and CDR2: DFQATT and SNEGSKA (reference sequence). This CDR3 spans 15 amino acids. The CDR3 is CSARREGVGTGELFF. For the CDR3, the DNA is TGCAGTGCTAGACGGGAGGGCGTGGGCACCGGGGAGCTGTTTTTT.